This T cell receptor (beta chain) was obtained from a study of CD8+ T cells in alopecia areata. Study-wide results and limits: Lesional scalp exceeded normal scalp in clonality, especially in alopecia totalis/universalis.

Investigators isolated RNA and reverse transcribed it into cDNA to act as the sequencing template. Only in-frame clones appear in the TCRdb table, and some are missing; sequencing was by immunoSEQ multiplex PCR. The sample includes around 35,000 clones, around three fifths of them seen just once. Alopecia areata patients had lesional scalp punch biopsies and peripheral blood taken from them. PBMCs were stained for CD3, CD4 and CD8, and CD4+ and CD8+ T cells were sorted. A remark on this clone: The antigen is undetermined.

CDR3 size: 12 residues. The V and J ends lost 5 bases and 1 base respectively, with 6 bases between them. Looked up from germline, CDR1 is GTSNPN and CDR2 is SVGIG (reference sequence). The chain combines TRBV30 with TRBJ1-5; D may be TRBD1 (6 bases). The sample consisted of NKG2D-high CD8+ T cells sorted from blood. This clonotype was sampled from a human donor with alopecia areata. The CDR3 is CAWGQSNQPQHF. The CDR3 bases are TGTGCCTGGGGACAGAGCAATCAGCCCCAGCATTTT.